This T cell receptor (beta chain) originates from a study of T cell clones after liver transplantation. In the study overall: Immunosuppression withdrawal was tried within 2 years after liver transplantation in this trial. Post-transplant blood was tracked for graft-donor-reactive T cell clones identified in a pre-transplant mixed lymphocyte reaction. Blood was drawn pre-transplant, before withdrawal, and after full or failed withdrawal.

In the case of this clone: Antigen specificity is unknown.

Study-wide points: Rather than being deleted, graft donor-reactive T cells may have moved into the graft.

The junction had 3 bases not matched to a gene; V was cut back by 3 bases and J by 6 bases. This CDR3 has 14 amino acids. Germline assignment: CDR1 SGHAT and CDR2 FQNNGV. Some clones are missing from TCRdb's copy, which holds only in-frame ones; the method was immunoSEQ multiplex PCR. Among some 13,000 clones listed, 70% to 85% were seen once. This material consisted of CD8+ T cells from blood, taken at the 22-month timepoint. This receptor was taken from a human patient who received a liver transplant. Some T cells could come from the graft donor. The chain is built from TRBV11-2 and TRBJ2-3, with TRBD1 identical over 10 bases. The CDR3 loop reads CASSLGQGRDTQYF. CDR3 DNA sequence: TGTGCCAGCAGCTTGGGACAGGGGAGGGATACGCAGTATTTT.